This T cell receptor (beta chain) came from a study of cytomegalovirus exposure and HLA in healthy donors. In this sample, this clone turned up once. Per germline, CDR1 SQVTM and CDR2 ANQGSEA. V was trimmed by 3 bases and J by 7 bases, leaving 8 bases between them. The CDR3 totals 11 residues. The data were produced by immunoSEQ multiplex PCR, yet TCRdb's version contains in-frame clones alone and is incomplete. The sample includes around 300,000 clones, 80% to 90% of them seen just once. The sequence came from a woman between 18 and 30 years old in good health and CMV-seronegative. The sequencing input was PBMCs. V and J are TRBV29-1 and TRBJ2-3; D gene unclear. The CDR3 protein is CSVDRVNTQYF. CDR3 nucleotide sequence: TGCAGCGTTGATCGGGTAAATACGCAGTATTTT.